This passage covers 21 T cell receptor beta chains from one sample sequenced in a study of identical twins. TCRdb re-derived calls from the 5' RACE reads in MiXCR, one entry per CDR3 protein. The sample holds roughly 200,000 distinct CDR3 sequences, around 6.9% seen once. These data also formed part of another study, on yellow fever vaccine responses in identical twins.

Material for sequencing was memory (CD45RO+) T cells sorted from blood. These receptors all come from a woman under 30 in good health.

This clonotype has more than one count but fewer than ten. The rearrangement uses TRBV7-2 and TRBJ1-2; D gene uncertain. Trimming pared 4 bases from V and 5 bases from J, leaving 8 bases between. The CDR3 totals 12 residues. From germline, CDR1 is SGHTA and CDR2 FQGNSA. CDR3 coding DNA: TGTGCCAGCAGCTATATCGGGTATGGCTACACCTTC. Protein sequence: CASSYIGYGYTF.

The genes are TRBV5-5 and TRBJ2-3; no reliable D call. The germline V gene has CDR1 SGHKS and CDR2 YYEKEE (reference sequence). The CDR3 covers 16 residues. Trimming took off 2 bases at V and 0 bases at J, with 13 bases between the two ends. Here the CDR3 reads CASSFFADLSTDTQYF. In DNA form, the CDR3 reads TGTGCCAGCAGCTTTTTTGCGGACCTTAGCACAGATACGCAGTATTTT.

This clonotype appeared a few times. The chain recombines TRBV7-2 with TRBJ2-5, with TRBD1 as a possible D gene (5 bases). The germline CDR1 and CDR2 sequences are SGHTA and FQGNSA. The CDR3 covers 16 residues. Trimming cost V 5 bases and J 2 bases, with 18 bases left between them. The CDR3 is CASSPSLGASQETQYF. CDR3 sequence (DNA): TGTGCCAGCAGCCCGAGCTTAGGGGCCAGTCAAGAGACCCAGTACTTC.

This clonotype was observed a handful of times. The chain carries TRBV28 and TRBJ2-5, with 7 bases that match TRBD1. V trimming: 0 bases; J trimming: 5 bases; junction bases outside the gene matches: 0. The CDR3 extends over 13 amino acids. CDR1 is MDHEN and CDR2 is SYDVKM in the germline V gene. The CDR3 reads CASSLWDRETQYF. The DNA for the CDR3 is TGTGCCAGCAGTTTATGGGACAGGGAGACCCAGTACTTC.

CDR3 sequence: CSASRAGSTDTQYF. The CDR3 DNA reads as TGCAGTGCTAGTCGAGCGGGGTCCACAGATACGCAGTATTTT. The chain recombines TRBV20-1 with TRBJ2-3; 7 nucleotides agree with TRBD2. V was clipped by 3 bases and J by 2 bases; unmatched bases: 5. Per the germline V gene, CDR1 is DFQATT and CDR2 is SNEGSKA (reference sequence). This CDR3 is built from 14 residues.

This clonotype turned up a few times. The DNA of the CDR3 is TGTGCCACCCTAAAGCAGTCTAGCACAGATACGCAGTATTTT. Protein: CATLKQSSTDTQYF. The chain links TRBV10-3 to TRBJ2-3, with no clear D. Germline CDR1 is ENHRY and CDR2 is SYGVKD. The length of the CDR3 is 14 residues. V lost 10 bases to trimming and J lost 0 bases, with 14 bases between them.

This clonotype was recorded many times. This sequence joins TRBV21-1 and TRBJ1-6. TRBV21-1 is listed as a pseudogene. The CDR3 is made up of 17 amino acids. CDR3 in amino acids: CASSGGLLSSYNSPLHF. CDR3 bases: TGTGCCAGCAGCGGGGGACTGCTGAGCTCCTATAATTCACCCCTCCACTTT.

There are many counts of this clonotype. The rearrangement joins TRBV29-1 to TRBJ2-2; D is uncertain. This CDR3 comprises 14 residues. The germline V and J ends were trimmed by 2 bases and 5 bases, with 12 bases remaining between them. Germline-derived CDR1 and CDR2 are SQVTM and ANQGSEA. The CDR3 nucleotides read TGCAGCGTTGAACCGAGACCCCTAACCGGGGAGCTGTTTTTT. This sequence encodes CSVEPRPLTGELFF.

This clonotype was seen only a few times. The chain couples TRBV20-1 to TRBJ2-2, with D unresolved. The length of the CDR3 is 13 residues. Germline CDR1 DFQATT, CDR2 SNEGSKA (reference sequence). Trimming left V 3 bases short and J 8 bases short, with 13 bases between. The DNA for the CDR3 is TGCAGTGCTAGCGGCCCCTTGGGAGGGGAGCTGTTTTTT. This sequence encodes CSASGPLGGELFF.

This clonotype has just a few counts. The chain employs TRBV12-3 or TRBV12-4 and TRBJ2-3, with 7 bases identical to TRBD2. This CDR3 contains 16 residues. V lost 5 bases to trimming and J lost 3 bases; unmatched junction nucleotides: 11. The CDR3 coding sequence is TGTGCCAGCAGTAGGGCGGGGGTCGGTGGGACAGATACGCAGTATTTT. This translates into CASSRAGVGGTDTQYF.

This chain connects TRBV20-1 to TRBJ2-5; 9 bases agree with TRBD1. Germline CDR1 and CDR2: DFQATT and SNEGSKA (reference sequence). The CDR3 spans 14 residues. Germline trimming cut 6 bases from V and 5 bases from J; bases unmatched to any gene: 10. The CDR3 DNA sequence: TGCAGTGCAAAGGACAGGGGCGCATTGGAGACCCAGTACTTC. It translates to CSAKDRGALETQYF.

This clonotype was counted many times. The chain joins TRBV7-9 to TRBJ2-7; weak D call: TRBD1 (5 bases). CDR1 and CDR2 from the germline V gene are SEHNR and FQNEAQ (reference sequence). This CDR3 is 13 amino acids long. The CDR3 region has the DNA TGTGCTTGTGAAGGGGCCCTTACCTACGAGCAGTACTTC. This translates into CACEGALTYEQYF.

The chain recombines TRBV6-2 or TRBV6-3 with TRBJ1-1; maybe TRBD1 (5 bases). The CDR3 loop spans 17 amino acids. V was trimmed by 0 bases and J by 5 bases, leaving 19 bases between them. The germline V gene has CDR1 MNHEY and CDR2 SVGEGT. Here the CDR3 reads CASSYSRGGARGTEAFF. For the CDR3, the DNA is TGTGCCAGCAGTTACTCGAGAGGCGGGGCCCGCGGGACTGAAGCTTTCTTT.

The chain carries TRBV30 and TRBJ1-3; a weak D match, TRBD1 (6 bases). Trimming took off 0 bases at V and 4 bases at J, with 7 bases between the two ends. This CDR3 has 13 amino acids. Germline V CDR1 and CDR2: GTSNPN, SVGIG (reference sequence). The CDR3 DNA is TGTGCCTGGAGTGTCGGACAGGGAAACACCATATATTTT. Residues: CAWSVGQGNTIYF.

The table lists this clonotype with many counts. The CDR3 DNA sequence: TGTGCCAGCAGCTTGGGCGGGGGGAACACAGATACGCAGTATTTT. Amino acids: CASSLGGGNTDTQYF. V is TRBV7-2 and J is TRBJ2-3, with 8 bases identical to TRBD2. Germline loops: CDR1 SGHTA, CDR2 FQGNSA. V trimming: 3 bases; J trimming: 2 bases; junction bases outside the gene matches: 4. CDR3 length: 15 residues.

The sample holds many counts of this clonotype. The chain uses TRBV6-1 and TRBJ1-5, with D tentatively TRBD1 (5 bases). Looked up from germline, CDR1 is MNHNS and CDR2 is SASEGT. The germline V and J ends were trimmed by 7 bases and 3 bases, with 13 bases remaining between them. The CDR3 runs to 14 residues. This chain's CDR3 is CASNHHRFNQPQHF. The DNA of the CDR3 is TGTGCCAGCAACCACCACAGGTTCAATCAGCCCCAGCATTTT.

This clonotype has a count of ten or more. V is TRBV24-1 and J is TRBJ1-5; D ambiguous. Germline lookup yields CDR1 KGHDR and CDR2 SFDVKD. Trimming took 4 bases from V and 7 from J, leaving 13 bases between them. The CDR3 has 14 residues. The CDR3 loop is CATSESGSGQPQHF. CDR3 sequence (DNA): TGTGCCACCAGTGAGTCCGGGAGCGGACAGCCCCAGCATTTT.

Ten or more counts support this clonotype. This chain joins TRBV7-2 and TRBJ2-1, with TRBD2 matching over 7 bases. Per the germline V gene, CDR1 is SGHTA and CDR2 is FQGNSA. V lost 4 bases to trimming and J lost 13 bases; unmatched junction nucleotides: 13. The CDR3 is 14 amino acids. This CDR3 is CASSSGVGGFNQFF. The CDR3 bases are TGTGCCAGCAGCTCGGGGGTGGGAGGGTTTAATCAGTTCTTC.

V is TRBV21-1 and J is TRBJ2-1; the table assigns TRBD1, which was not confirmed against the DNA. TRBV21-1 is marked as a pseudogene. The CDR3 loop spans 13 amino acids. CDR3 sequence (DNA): TGTGCCAGTGGGACCGGAGCCTACAATGAGCAGTTCTTC. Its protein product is CASGTGAYNEQFF.

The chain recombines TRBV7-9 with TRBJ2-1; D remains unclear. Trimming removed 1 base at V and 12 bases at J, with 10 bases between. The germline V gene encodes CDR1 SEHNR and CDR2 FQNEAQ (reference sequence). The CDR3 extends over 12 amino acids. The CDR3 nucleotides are TGTGCCAGCAGCTTAGGCGCCTCCAGGCAGTTCTTC. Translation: CASSLGASRQFF.

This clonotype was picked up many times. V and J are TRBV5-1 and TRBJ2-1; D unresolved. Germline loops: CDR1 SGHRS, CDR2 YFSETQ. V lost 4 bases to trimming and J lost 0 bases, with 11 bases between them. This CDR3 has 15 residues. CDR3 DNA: TGCGCCAGCAGCCTCACATCGAGCTCCTACAATGAGCAGTTCTTC. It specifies CASSLTSSSYNEQFF. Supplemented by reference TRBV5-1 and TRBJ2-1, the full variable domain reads KAGVTQTPRYLIKTRGQQVTLSCSPISGHRSVSWYQQTPGQGLQFLFEYFSETQRNKGNFPGRFSGRQFSNSRSEMNVSTLELGDSALYLCASSLTSSSYNEQFFGPGTRLTVL.